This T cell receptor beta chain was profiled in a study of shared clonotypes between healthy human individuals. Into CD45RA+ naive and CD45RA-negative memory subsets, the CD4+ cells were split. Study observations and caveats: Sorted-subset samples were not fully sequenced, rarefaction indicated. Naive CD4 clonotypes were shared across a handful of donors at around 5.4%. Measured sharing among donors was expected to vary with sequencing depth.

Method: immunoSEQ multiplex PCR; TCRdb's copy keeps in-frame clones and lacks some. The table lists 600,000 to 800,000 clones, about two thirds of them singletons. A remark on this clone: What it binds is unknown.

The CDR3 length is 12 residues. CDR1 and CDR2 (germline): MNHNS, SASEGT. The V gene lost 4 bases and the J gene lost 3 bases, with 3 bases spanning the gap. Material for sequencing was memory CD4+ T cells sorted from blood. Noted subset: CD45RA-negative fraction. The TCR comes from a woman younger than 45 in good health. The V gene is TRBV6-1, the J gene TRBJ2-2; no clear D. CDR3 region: CASSVHTGELFF. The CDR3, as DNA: TGTGCCAGCAGTGTCCACACCGGGGAGCTGTTTTTT.